The clone carrying this TCR beta chain was recorded at least ten times. CDR3 length: 12 residues. Germline loops: CDR1 SQVTM, CDR2 ANQGSEA. V was shortened by 5 bases and J by 1 base, with 9 bases between the two germline ends. This sample is part of a study of neurological immune-mediated disorders. TCRdb processed the 5' RACE reads anew with MiXCR; each CDR3 protein has one entry. Among around 46,000 distinct CDR3 sequences, roughly a quarter were seen once, and the ten largest hold approximately 23%. The rearrangement uses TRBV29-1 and TRBJ2-7; D is perhaps TRBD1 (6 bases). Sequenced sample: PBMCs. The TCR comes from a woman aged 65 to 85 in good health. This chain's CDR3 is CSVRQDSYEQYF. The DNA of the CDR3 is TGCAGCGTTAGACAGGATTCCTACGAGCAGTACTTC.